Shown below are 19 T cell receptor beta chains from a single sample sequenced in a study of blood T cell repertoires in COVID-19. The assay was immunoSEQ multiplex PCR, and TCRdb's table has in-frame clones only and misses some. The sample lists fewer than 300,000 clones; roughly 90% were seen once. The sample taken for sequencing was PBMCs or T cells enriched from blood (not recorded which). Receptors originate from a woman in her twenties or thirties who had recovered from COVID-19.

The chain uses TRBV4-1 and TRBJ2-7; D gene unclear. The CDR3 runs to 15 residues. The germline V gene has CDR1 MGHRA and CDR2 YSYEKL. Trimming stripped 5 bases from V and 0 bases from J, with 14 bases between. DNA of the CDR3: TGCGCCAGCAGCGAAACAGTAATTAGCTCCTACGAGCAGTACTTC. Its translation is CASSETVISSYEQYF.

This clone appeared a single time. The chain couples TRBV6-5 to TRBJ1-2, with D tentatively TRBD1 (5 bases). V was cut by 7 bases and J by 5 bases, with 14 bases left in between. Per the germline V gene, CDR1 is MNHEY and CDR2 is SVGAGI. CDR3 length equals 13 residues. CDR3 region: CASTWGGEYGYTF. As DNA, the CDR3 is TGTGCCAGCACCTGGGGAGGGGAATATGGCTACACCTTC.

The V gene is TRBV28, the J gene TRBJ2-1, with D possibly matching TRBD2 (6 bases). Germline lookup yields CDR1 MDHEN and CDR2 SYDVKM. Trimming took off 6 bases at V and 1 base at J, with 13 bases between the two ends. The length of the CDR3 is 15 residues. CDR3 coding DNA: TGTGCCAGCAGCCCGACTAGATTGTCCTACAATGAGCAGTTCTTC. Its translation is CASSPTRLSYNEQFF.

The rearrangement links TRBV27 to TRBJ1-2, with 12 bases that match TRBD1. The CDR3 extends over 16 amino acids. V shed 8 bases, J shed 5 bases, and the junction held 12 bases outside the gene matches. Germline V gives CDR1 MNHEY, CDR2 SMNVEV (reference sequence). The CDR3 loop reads CASGVPGQGAEYGYTF. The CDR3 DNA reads TGTGCCAGCGGTGTACCGGGACAGGGGGCAGAATATGGCTACACCTTC.

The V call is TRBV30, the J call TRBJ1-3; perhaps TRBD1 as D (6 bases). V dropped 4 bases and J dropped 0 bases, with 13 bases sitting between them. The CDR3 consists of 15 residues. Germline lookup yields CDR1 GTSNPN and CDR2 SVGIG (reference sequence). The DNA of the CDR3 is TGTGCCTGGACCTTCATGGGGGCCTCTGGAAACACCATATATTTT. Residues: CAWTFMGASGNTIYF.

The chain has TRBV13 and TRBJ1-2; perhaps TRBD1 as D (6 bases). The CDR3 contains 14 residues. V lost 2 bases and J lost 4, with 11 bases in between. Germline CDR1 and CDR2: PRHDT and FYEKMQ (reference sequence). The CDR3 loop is CASSLFGGAYGYTF. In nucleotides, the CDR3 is TGTGCCAGCAGCTTATTTGGGGGGGCCTATGGCTACACCTTC.

CDR3 sequence reads: CASSPLHKSSPLHF. CDR3 sequence (DNA): TGTGCCAGCTCACCACTGCACAAGTCATCACCCCTCCACTTT. This chain connects TRBV18 to TRBJ1-6; D gene uncertain. The germline V and J ends were trimmed by 1 base and 10 bases, with 11 bases remaining between them. Per the germline V gene, CDR1 is KGHSH and CDR2 is LQKENI. This CDR3 has 14 residues.

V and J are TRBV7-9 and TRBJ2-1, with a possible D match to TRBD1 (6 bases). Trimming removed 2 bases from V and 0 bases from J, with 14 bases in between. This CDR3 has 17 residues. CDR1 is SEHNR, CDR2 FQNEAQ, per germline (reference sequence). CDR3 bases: TGTGCCAGCAGCTTAAGGCAGGGGATGAGCTCCTACAATGAGCAGTTCTTC. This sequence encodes CASSLRQGMSSYNEQFF.

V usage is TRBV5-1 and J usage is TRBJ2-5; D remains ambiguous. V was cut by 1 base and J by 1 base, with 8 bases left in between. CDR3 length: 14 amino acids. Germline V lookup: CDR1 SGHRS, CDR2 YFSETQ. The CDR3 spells CASSLLTAQETQYF. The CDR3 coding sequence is TGCGCCAGCAGCTTGTTAACTGCCCAAGAGACCCAGTACTTC.

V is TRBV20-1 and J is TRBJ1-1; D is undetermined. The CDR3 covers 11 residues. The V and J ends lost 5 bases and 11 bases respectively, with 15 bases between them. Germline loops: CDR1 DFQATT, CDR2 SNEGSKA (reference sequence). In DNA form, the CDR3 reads TGCAGTGCTCCCCGAGCCGGGTTTGCTTTCTTT. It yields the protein CSAPRAGFAFF.

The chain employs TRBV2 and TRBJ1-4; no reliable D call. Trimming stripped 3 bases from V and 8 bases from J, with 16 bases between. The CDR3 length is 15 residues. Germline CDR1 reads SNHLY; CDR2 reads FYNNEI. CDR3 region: CASSEFRRVQEKLFF. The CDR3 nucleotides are TGTGCCAGCAGTGAGTTTAGGAGGGTTCAAGAAAAACTGTTTTTT.

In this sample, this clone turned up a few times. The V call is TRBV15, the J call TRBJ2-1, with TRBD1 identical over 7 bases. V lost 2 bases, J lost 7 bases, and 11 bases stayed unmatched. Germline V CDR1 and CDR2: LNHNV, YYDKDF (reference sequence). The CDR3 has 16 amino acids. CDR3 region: CATSRSDRTGTNEQFF. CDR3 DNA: TGTGCCACCAGCAGATCCGACCGGACAGGTACGAATGAGCAGTTCTTC.

CDR3 nucleotide sequence: TGTGCCAGCAGCATAGAGACAGCCCCCTCACCACCAGCTAACTATGGCTACACCTTC. It specifies CASSIETAPSPPANYGYTF. The chain joins TRBV21-1 to TRBJ1-2; the table's D gene call, TRBD1, was not cross checked with the DNA. TRBV21-1 constitutes a pseudogene. CDR3 length: 19 residues.

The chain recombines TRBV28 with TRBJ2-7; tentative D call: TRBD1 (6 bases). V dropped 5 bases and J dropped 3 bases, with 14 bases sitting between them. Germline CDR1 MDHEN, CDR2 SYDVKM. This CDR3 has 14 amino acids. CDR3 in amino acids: CASSHPRGGYEQYF. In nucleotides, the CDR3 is TGTGCCAGCAGTCACCCCCGAGGGGGCTACGAGCAGTACTTC.

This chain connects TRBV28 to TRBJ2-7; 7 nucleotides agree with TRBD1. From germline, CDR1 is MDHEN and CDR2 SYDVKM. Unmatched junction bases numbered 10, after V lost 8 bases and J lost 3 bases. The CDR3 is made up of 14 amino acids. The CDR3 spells CASLPGQPLYEQYF. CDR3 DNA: TGTGCCAGCCTGCCGGGACAGCCACTCTACGAGCAGTACTTC.

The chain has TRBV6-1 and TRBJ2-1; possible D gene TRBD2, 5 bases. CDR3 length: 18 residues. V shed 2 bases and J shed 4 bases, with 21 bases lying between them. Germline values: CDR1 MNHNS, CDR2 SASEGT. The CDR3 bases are TGTGCCAGCAGTGAAAACCCCGGACGGGGAGCAGGATACAATGAGCAGTTCTTC. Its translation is CASSENPGRGAGYNEQFF.

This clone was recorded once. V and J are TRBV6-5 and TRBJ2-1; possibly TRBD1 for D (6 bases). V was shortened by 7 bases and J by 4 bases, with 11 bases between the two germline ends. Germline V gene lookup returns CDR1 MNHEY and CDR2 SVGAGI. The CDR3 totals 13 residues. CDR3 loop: CASNGGGYNEQFF. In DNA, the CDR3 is TGTGCCAGCAATGGGGGCGGGTACAATGAGCAGTTCTTC.

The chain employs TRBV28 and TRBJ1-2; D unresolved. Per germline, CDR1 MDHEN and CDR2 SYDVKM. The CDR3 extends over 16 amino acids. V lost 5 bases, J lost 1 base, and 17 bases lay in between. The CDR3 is CASSIAAWGGNYGYTF. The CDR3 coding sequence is TGTGCCAGCAGTATCGCCGCCTGGGGAGGTAACTATGGCTACACCTTC.

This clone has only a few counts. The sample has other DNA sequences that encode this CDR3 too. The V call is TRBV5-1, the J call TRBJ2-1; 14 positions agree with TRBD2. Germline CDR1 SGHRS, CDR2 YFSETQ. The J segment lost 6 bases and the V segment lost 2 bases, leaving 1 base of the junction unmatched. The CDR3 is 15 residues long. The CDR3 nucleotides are TGCGCCAGCAGCTTAGGGACTAGCGGGAGCAATGAGCAGTTCTTC. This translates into CASSLGTSGSNEQFF.